Each of the 9 T cell receptor beta chains below was sequenced from the same sample in a study of blood T cell repertoires in COVID-19. Profiled with immunoSEQ multiplex PCR; TCRdb holds only in-frame clones, not every one. The sample lists some 80,000 clones, about 88% occurring once. The sequencing sample was made of peripheral blood. The receptors here all came from an elderly man with active or convalescent COVID-19.

The rearrangement links TRBV5-1 to TRBJ2-3, with TRBD2 matching 9 bases. There are 17 residues in the CDR3. Germline V CDR1 and CDR2: SGHRS, YFSETQ. With 0 bases clipped from V and 5 bases from J, the junction kept 10 bases outside the gene matches. Here the CDR3 DNA reads TGCGCCAGCAGCTTGGAGGGTTCTAGCGGGATGCTAGATACGCAGTATTTT. It codes for CASSLEGSSGMLDTQYF.

V and J are TRBV14 and TRBJ1-2; D is unclear. Germline loops: CDR1 SGHDN, CDR2 FVKESK. This CDR3 spans 16 amino acids. With 0 bases removed from V and 6 bases from J, the gap between germline ends came to 17 bases. For the CDR3, the DNA is TGTGCCAGCAGCCAAGATTACTGGCGGGGATCGAATGGCTACACCTTC. This gives the protein CASSQDYWRGSNGYTF.

The CDR3, as DNA: TGCAGCGTACGGGCGGACAGGGGCAATTCACCCCTCCACTTT. Its protein is CSVRADRGNSPLHF. The chain couples TRBV29-1 to TRBJ1-6; 9 nucleotides agree with TRBD1. The CDR3 runs 14 residues. V was pared by 6 bases and J by 7 bases, with 7 bases of the junction left unmatched. From germline, CDR1 is SQVTM and CDR2 ANQGSEA.

The chain is built from TRBV6-5 and TRBJ2-5, with TRBD1 identical over 9 bases. Germline loops: CDR1 MNHEY, CDR2 SVGAGI. J gave up 3 bases and V 0 bases, and 2 bases lay outside the gene matches. CDR3 length: 15 amino acids. In DNA, the CDR3 is TGTGCCAGCAGTTACTCGACAGGGGGAGAAGAGACCCAGTACTTC. Amino acids: CASSYSTGGEETQYF.

This clone is a singleton in its sample. The chain combines TRBV19 with TRBJ1-4; 9 bases are a match to TRBD1. The CDR3 contains 15 residues. The junction had 8 bases not matched to a gene; V was cut back by 5 bases and J by 7 bases. CDR1 LNHDA and CDR2 SQIVND come from the germline V gene (reference sequence). The CDR3 spells CASSVQGAGGEKLFF. The CDR3 DNA sequence: TGTGCCAGTAGTGTACAGGGGGCAGGGGGTGAAAAACTGTTTTTT. Full variable domain (missing parts from reference TRBV19 and TRBJ1-4): DGGITQSPKYLFRKEGQNVTLSCEQNLNHDAMYWYRQDPGQGLRLIYYSQIVNDFQKGDIAEGYSVSREKKESFPLTVTSAQKNPTAFYLCASSVQGAGGEKLFFGSGTQLSVL.

The genes are TRBV29-1 and TRBJ2-3; 7 bases line up with TRBD2. Germline V lookup: CDR1 SQVTM, CDR2 ANQGSEA. The trim removed 5 bases at V and 11 bases at J, leaving 10 bases unmatched. The CDR3 is 12 residues long. The CDR3 region is CSVKIASGEQYF. The CDR3, as DNA: TGCAGCGTTAAAATTGCTAGCGGAGAGCAGTATTTT.

This chain connects TRBV27 to TRBJ1-1, with TRBD1 matching 9 bases. The ends lost 4 bases at V and 0 bases at J; junction bases unmatched: 9. Germline CDR1 and CDR2: MNHEY and SMNVEV (reference sequence). CDR3 length: 17 residues. DNA of the CDR3: TGTGCCAGCAGTTCCAGTCCCGGGACAGGGCTGAACACTGAAGCTTTCTTT. Amino acids: CASSSSPGTGLNTEAFF.

V and J are TRBV5-1 and TRBJ1-4, with a weak D call TRBD1 (5 bases). The CDR3 extends over 15 amino acids. Trimming removed 5 bases at V and 3 bases at J, with 14 bases between. From germline, CDR1 is SGHRS and CDR2 YFSETQ. As DNA, the CDR3 is TGCGCCAGCAGTCGCAGCGGGGGTTCTAATGAAAAACTGTTTTTT. Its protein is CASSRSGGSNEKLFF.

This sequence joins TRBV2 and TRBJ2-3; D remains ambiguous. The CDR3 has 11 residues. The ends were cut back, 6 bases at V and 4 bases at J, with 5 bases in the middle. CDR1 is SNHLY and CDR2 is FYNNEI in the germline V gene. CDR3 DNA: TGTGCCAGCAGCGCGGCAGATACGCAGTATTTT. Its protein is CASSAADTQYF.